The entry below describes one TCR beta chain. In its sample, this clonotype was seen a few times. What this receptor recognizes is not known. Qualities for individual bases were not recorded, and no much larger clone is one base off. The sample comes from a study of blood T cells in healthy people across ages (dated by TCRdb to between 2014 and 2017). Describing the broader study: In model experiments, roughly one uniquely barcoded TCR beta cDNA molecule per two T cells was captured by template switching. Age-related changes in TCR beta repertoire diversity were measured in the study by deep sequencing normalized with unique cDNA molecular identifiers. For two donors (one aged 18 to 30 and one aged 80 or older), the study analyzed two additional independent replicas of 1 million unique cDNA reads from the same blood draw. To avoid experimental bias, donors of different ages were distributed randomly across sequencing lanes. The donors were split into four age groups: young (average around 16 years), middle-aged (roughly 39), aged (about 62) and long-lived (over 80).

Broad study findings and their caveats: Compared with the aged group, the long-lived group had more naive CD4+ T cells, fewer expanded clones and increased TCR diversity, a pattern suggesting age selection. Estimates of total diversity based on one million sequenced T cells were considered lower bounds and underestimates. There was a strong correlation between observed TCR beta diversity and the percentage of naive T cells measured by flow cytometry. Because the CMV infection status of the donors was unknown, age-related changes in expanded clonotypes may potentially have been confounded. Observed TCR beta diversity per million T cells fell roughly linearly with age, and a significant reduction was already apparent by age roughly 40. Bulk unsorted PBMC profiling prevented conclusive comparison of naive and antigen-experienced compartments.

Libraries were built with 5' RACE. The sample was run on an Illumina HiSeq 2500. A second PCR of roughly 6 to 12 cycles was run with a J-beta primer mix and a sample-barcoded 5' primer. A template-switch 5' adaptor carrying 12 random nucleotides introduced a unique molecular identifier onto each TCR beta cDNA molecule. Each sample yielded at least 2.5 million CDR3-containing paired-end reads. All of the RNA was converted into first-strand cDNA using the Mint cDNA synthesis kit, with a TRBC-specific oligonucleotide serving as the primer. Following uracil-DNA glycosylase treatment, all cDNA underwent a first 18-cycle PCR with the universal primers M1SS and BC2_uni_R. In the authors' own workflow: Normalization of each sample was performed by random selection of 1 million high-quality reads, each carrying a distinct molecular identifier. Instead of being binned into consensus sequences, reads that shared molecular identifiers were thrown out. MiTCR, with a Q25 quality threshold and the strictest error-elimination algorithm, was used for CDR3 identification, clonotype clustering and error correction. A nonparametric unseen species model with Euler transformation was used to estimate a lower bound on total TCR beta diversity. TCRdb reran the public reads through fastp at Q25 and MiXCR, keeping productive beta chains. Every CDR3 protein is listed once, alongside the most common genes and DNA of its rows. The authors' filters were not applied to this entry. Counted in this sample were about 640,000 distinct CDR3 sequences; approximately 59% of them appeared once. Roughly 34% of the sample is held by the ten biggest clonotypes.

The CDR3 numbers 15 residues from cysteine through phenylalanine. The sequence is cut down to CDR3 DNA, 45 bases in frame from base 1. In the germline V gene, CDR1 corresponds to SGHRS and CDR2 to YFSETQ. V loses 4 bases, J loses 7 bases, and the germline ends lie 21 bases apart. Donors were 35 to 40 systemically healthy Caucasian individuals from Russia aged 6 to 90 years. About 10 milliliters of peripheral blood were collected from each donor into EDTA-treated Vacutainer tubes. Ficoll-Paque density-gradient centrifugation was used to isolate PBMCs, with at least 6.5 million per sample. Total RNA was extracted from PBMCs with Trizol reagent, with at least 5 micrograms obtained per sample. For every donor, flow cytometry on a PBMC aliquot measured the percentage of naive CD45RAhigh/CD27high T cells.

The V and J segments used are TRBV5-1 and TRBJ2-7; the D region is possibly TRBD1 or TRBD2, each matching across 6 bases. Sequenced: blood. This TCR came from a man aged 55-75 years in good health. At the DNA level, the sequence is TGCGCCAGCAGCGAGCTAGGGGGGAGCCACAATGAGCAGTACTTC. Translated, it gives CASSELGGSHNEQYF.